This TCR beta chain was sequenced in a study of blood T cell repertoires in COVID-19. The wider study: Samples of COVID-19 (acute and convalescent) were obtained from the United States, Italy and Spain. T cells, B-cell-depleted T cells, or PBMCs provided the cDNA or gDNA that served as material.

Germline CDR1 and CDR2: LNHDA and SQIVND (reference sequence). The CDR3 totals 16 residues. V lost 2 bases to trimming and J lost 10 bases, with 21 bases between them. Per the study methods: Amplified reference gene primers provided the basis for estimating nucleated cell counts. Repertoires were generated with immunoSEQ multiplex PCR, while TCRdb's copy carries only in-frame clones and drops some. The V and J calls and the clone size are those of that table, but D and trimming were determined from the DNA. The sample shows 200,000 to 250,000 clones, around 90% of them seen only once. Seattle's cohort entered during active infection and was followed longitudinally.

The J gene is TRBJ2-1, the V gene TRBV19; a possible D gene is TRBD1 (5 bases). The sequencing input was peripheral blood. This clonotype originated in a man aged 55 to 69 with COVID-19, enrolled during active disease. The CDR3 loop is CASSIISALGRAEQFF. CDR3 bases: TGTGCCAGTAGTATAATCTCGGCGTTGGGGCGAGCAGAGCAGTTCTTC.